This entry lists 12 T cell receptor beta chains sequenced from one sample in a study of human T cells and chemical hapten exposure (dated by TCRdb to about 2021). Receptor libraries were prepared by RACE. The listed sequencing device is NextSeq 500. Using fastp trimming at Q25 and MiXCR clonotype assembly, TCRdb reanalyzed the public sequencing data and kept in-frame beta chains. CDR3 protein sequences are deduplicated, and each keeps its most common genes and DNA. This sample gives around 65,000 distinct CDR3 sequences in total; about 6% of them show up just once. The biggest ten clones account for 3% to 4% of the sample. The label giving this sample's time point can be read as: healthy volunteer bleed at 6 weeks. Total RNA was isolated from unfractionated whole blood collected in Tempus Blood RNA tubes. Sequencing was carried out using whole blood. The receptors were sampled from a female donor in good health. Some clones in this sample may be carry-over from other donors' samples.

This clonotype has just a few counts. This rearrangement joins TRBV6-2 or TRBV6-3 to TRBJ2-7; D remains ambiguous. CDR3 size: 15 residues. Germline V gene sequence: CDR1 MNHEY, CDR2 SVGEGT. The V end was cut by 6 bases, the J end by 3 bases, with 18 bases between. CDR3 region: CASRSVKTQVYEQYF. CDR3 DNA: TGTGCCAGCAGGTCGGTTAAGACCCAAGTCTACGAGCAGTACTTC.

This clonotype has only a few counts. The rearrangement uses TRBV7-2 and TRBJ1-4; 8 bases agree with TRBD1. Germline loops: CDR1 SGHTA, CDR2 FQGNSA. Unmatched junction bases numbered 10, after V lost 0 bases and J lost 4 bases. This CDR3 has 18 residues. The CDR3 nucleotides read TGTGCCAGCAGCTTAGCCGTCCCGGGACAGGCGGGTAATGAAAAACTGTTTTTT. This sequence encodes CASSLAVPGQAGNEKLFF.

This clonotype showed up many times. The V and J genes are TRBV5-6 and TRBJ2-3, with 12 nucleotides matching TRBD2. This CDR3 has 15 amino acids. In germline, CDR1 is SGHDT, CDR2 YYEEEE. V shed 2 bases, J shed 6 bases, and the junction held 4 bases outside the gene matches. CDR3 bases: TGTGCCAGCAGCTTCCTGACTAGCGGGAGCGATACGCAGTATTTT. It encodes CASSFLTSGSDTQYF.

Points on this clonotype: Its ends do not fully match the called genes, so a read error is possible. The DNA of the CDR3 is TGCGTCAGCAGCTTAACAGGGACCATGAACACTGAAGCTTTCTTT. The encoded protein is CVSSLTGTMNTEAFF. This chain uses TRBV5-1 with TRBJ1-1; weak D call: TRBD1 (6 bases). Looked up from germline, CDR1 is SGHRS and CDR2 is YFSETQ. The CDR3 spans 15 residues. The full variable domain, in which reference TRBV5-1 and TRBJ1-1 provide the parts outside the CDR3, is KAGVTQTPRYLIKTRGQQVTLSCSPISGHRSVSWYQQTPGQGLQFLFEYFSETQRNKGNFPGRFSGRQFSNSRSEMNVSTLELGDSALYLCVSSLTGTMNTEAFFGQGTRLTVV.

This clonotype was detected many times. The rearrangement joins TRBV6-2 or TRBV6-3 to TRBJ2-7; TRBD2 might be the D (6 bases). Germline V gene lookup returns CDR1 MNHEY and CDR2 SVGEGT. Between the trimmed V and J ends, which lost 8 bases and 4 bases, there was a span of 6 bases. The CDR3 length is 10 residues. CDR3 DNA sequence: TGTGCCAGCGGGGGGTACGAGCAGTACTTC. As protein: CASGGYEQYF.

This clonotype was counted between two and nine times. The chain combines TRBV7-2 with TRBJ2-5; 12 bases agree with TRBD2. Germline lookup yields CDR1 SGHTA and CDR2 FQGNSA. The CDR3 covers 15 residues. Trimming removed 3 bases from V and 5 bases from J; junction bases left unmatched: 4. The chain's CDR3 is CASSFRTSGMETQYF. The CDR3 DNA reads as TGTGCCAGCAGCTTCAGGACTAGCGGGATGGAGACCCAGTACTTC.

This clonotype was seen repeatedly, ten times or more. V usage is TRBV29-1 and J usage is TRBJ2-3; TRBD1 aligns across 9 bases. The V and J ends lost 7 bases and 3 bases, in that order; junction bases with no gene match: 8. Germline lookup yields CDR1 SQVTM and CDR2 ANQGSEA. The CDR3 loop spans 14 amino acids. The chain's CDR3 is CSAGPGQGTDTQYF. CDR3 bases: TGCAGCGCTGGCCCGGGACAGGGTACAGATACGCAGTATTTT.

This clonotype has ten or more counts. The chain has TRBV4-2 and TRBJ1-4; a possible D gene is TRBD1 (5 bases). Between the trimmed V and J ends, which lost 1 base and 3 bases, there was a span of 18 bases. Germline V gives CDR1 LGHNA, CDR2 YNFKEQ. CDR3 size: 18 residues. CDR3 amino acids: CASSQAPAGGVSNEKLFF. The CDR3 DNA follows: TGTGCCAGCAGCCAAGCCCCCGCGGGGGGGGTTTCTAATGAAAAACTGTTTTTT.

Ten or more counts support this clonotype. This sequence joins TRBV7-2 and TRBJ2-4, with unresolved D. Trimming removed 5 bases from V and 0 bases from J, with 8 bases in between. CDR3 length: 14 residues. Germline V gene lookup returns CDR1 SGHTA and CDR2 FQGNSA. CDR3 protein: CASSEELAKNIQYF. The CDR3 bases are TGTGCCAGCAGCGAGGAGCTAGCCAAAAACATTCAGTACTTC.

This clonotype was counted many times. This chain uses TRBV5-1 with TRBJ2-3; weak D call: TRBD1 (5 bases). Germline assignment: CDR1 SGHRS and CDR2 YFSETQ. The CDR3 consists of 14 residues. The germline V and J ends were trimmed by 4 bases and 0 bases, with 9 bases remaining between them. As DNA, the CDR3 is TGCGCCAGCAGCGTTGGACAAAGCACAGATACGCAGTATTTT. This codes for CASSVGQSTDTQYF. Complete variable domain (other parts from reference TRBV5-1 and TRBJ2-3): KAGVTQTPRYLIKTRGQQVTLSCSPISGHRSVSWYQQTPGQGLQFLFEYFSETQRNKGNFPGRFSGRQFSNSRSEMNVSTLELGDSALYLCASSVGQSTDTQYFGPGTRLTVL.

This clonotype came up many times. The J gene is TRBJ2-5, the V gene TRBV6-2 or TRBV6-3; TRBD1 matches 7 bases. The CDR3 is 14 amino acids. J lost 8 bases, V lost 2 bases, and 8 bases had no gene match. The germline V gene encodes CDR1 MNHEY and CDR2 SVGEGT. The CDR3 nucleotides read TGTGCCAGCAGTTACGGACAGGAGGCTGGAACCCAGTACTTC. This translates into CASSYGQEAGTQYF.

V usage is TRBV12-3 or TRBV12-4 and J usage is TRBJ1-1, with no clear D. The CDR3 extends over 14 amino acids. Trimming removed 0 bases from V and 8 bases from J, with 13 bases in between. The CDR3 reads CASSLARATQEAFF. CDR3 nucleotides: TGTGCCAGCAGTTTAGCGCGGGCCACTCAAGAAGCTTTCTTT.